These 18 T cell receptor beta chains share one sample of origin, sequenced in a study of early T cells in non-severe SARS-CoV-2 infection. TCRdb itself ran the 5' RACE reads through MiXCR, one entry per CDR3 protein. The sample lists around 56,000 distinct CDR3 sequences; less than 9.5% were seen once. This material consisted of whole blood, taken at baseline. These receptors all stem from an adult who was a healthcare worker with PCR-confirmed SARS-CoV-2 infection or an uninfected control (not recorded which).

The rearrangement links TRBV5-8 to TRBJ2-1; possible D gene TRBD2, 6 bases. CDR3 length: 10 residues. The germline V gene encodes CDR1 SGHTS and CDR2 YDEGEE. With 7 bases removed from V and 13 bases from J, the gap between germline ends came to 12 bases. Here the CDR3 reads CASGPGLQFF. The CDR3 region has the DNA TGTGCCAGCGGCCCGGGACTTCAGTTCTTC.

The CDR3 loop reads CSVAIPGANVLTF. DNA for the CDR3: TGCAGCGTTGCGATTCCTGGGGCCAACGTCCTGACTTTC. This chain connects TRBV29-1 to TRBJ2-6, with D unclear. The CDR3 spans 13 residues. V gave up 4 bases and J gave up 2 bases, with 6 bases separating them. Germline V gives CDR1 SQVTM, CDR2 ANQGSEA.

The V call is TRBV5-5, the J call TRBJ2-1; a possible D gene is TRBD2 (6 bases). V gave up 1 base and J gave up 2 bases, with 13 bases separating them. Per the germline V gene, CDR1 is SGHKS and CDR2 is YYEKEE (reference sequence). The CDR3 has 16 amino acids. The CDR3 here is CASSLQEGLPYNEQFF. CDR3 DNA sequence: TGTGCCAGCAGCTTGCAGGAGGGACTCCCCTACAATGAGCAGTTCTTC.

This clonotype was counted many times. The rearrangement joins TRBV15 to TRBJ2-1; 10 bases align to TRBD2. Trimming at V came to 5 bases and at J to 6 bases, leaving 10 bases not matched to a gene. The CDR3 extends over 16 amino acids. Germline V gene lookup returns CDR1 LNHNV and CDR2 YYDKDF (reference sequence). The CDR3 DNA reads TGTGCCACCAGCGGCCGGCGATTAGCGGGAGGCAATGAGCAGTTCTTC. Amino acids: CATSGRRLAGGNEQFF.

This clonotype has a handful of counts. The genes are TRBV28 and TRBJ2-7; D might be TRBD1 (5 bases). CDR1 MDHEN and CDR2 SYDVKM come from the germline V gene. This CDR3 is 17 amino acids long. Trimming cost V 6 bases and J 4 bases, with 25 bases left between them. DNA of the CDR3: TGTGCCAGCAGCTCCCCGAGTTATGGGCAGGGTCCGTACGAGCAGTACTTC. Its translation: CASSSPSYGQGPYEQYF.

J is TRBJ1-6 and V is TRBV4-3; D remains ambiguous. V dropped 1 base and J dropped 5 bases, with 9 bases sitting between them. Germline CDR1 reads LGHNA; CDR2 reads YSLEER. CDR3 length equals 15 residues. CDR3 region: CASSQGRTDNSPLHF. In DNA form, the CDR3 reads TGCGCCAGCAGCCAAGGACGGACCGATAATTCACCCCTCCACTTT.

There are many counts of this clonotype. This rearrangement joins TRBV7-6 to TRBJ1-1; D not resolved. Germline V gene sequence: CDR1 SGHVS, CDR2 FNYEAQ. This CDR3 region has 13 residues. The V gene lost 4 bases and the J gene lost 2 bases, with 8 bases spanning the gap. CDR3: CASSSRPNTEAFF. The CDR3 DNA is TGTGCCAGCAGCTCACGACCAAACACTGAAGCTTTCTTT.

This clonotype was seen repeatedly, ten times or more. The rearrangement joins TRBV25-1 to TRBJ2-2; the match to TRBD1 covers 7 bases. Germline V gene sequence: CDR1 MGHDK, CDR2 SYGVNS. V lost 4 bases and J lost 5; bases outside the gene matches: 7. The CDR3 consists of 15 residues. In nucleotides, the CDR3 is TGTGCCAGCAGTGCGGGGACAGTAACTACCGGGGAGCTGTTTTTT. Translating it yields CASSAGTVTTGELFF.

This clonotype showed up many times. The chain combines TRBV7-9 with TRBJ2-2, with D perhaps matching TRBD1 (5 bases). Trimming pared 5 bases from V and 3 bases from J, leaving 16 bases between. This CDR3 contains 16 residues. Per the germline V gene, CDR1 is SEHNR and CDR2 is FQNEAQ (reference sequence). The chain's CDR3 is CASSIPRVGYTGELFF. CDR3 coding DNA: TGTGCCAGCAGCATACCCAGGGTCGGGTACACCGGGGAGCTGTTTTTT.

Ten or more counts support this clonotype. This rearrangement joins TRBV7-9 to TRBJ2-5; no definite D call. The CDR3 is made up of 12 amino acids. Trimming removed 4 bases from V and 4 bases from J, with 7 bases in between. The germline V gene encodes CDR1 SEHNR and CDR2 FQNEAQ (reference sequence). The CDR3 coding sequence is TGTGCCAGCAGCTATAGTAGAGAGACCCAGTACTTC. Its protein is CASSYSRETQYF.

This clonotype occurred a few times. This chain links TRBV19 with TRBJ2-1; 12 nucleotides line up with TRBD2. V lost 4 bases and J lost 0; bases outside the gene matches: 7. There are 18 residues in the CDR3. Germline values: CDR1 LNHDA, CDR2 SQIVND (reference sequence). The CDR3 nucleotides are TGTGCCAGTAGTAGCCTAGCGGGAGGGCCTAGCTCCTACAATGAGCAGTTCTTC. It encodes CASSSLAGGPSSYNEQFF.

In this sample, this clonotype turned up many times. The chain combines TRBV10-2 with TRBJ2-5, with 14 bases matching TRBD2. From germline, CDR1 is WSHSY and CDR2 SAAADI. The CDR3 runs 16 residues. V shed 6 bases and J 4 bases; nucleotides not matched to a gene: 7. The CDR3 DNA sequence: TGCGCCAGCAGAGGACTAGCGGGAGGAGGGGGAGAGACCCAGTACTTC. Translated: CASRGLAGGGGETQYF.

This clonotype was observed a handful of times. The J gene is TRBJ2-3, the V gene TRBV6-2 or TRBV6-3; D ambiguous. V was shortened by 5 bases and J by 6 bases, with 15 bases between the two germline ends. Germline V gene lookup returns CDR1 MNHEY and CDR2 SVGEGT. The CDR3 has 14 amino acids. CDR3 sequence reads: CASSPIGPSDTQYF. In nucleotides, the CDR3 is TGTGCCAGCAGTCCCATAGGCCCCTCGGATACGCAGTATTTT.

This clonotype was seen repeatedly, ten times or more. The chain links TRBV28 to TRBJ1-1, with D perhaps matching TRBD1 (6 bases). V lost 4 bases and J 11 bases, leaving 14 bases between the germline ends. From germline, CDR1 is MDHEN and CDR2 SYDVKM. CDR3 length equals 12 residues. DNA for the CDR3: TGTGCCAGCAGTTACTCGGACAGAATGGCTTTCTTT. It translates to CASSYSDRMAFF.

The rearrangement joins TRBV7-9 to TRBJ2-7; no firm D call. The V and J ends lost 5 bases and 5 bases respectively, with 10 bases between them. The CDR3 sequence is 12 residues long. The germline gives CDR1 SEHNR, CDR2 FQNEAQ (reference sequence). DNA of the CDR3: TGTGCCAGCAGCCAGTGGACCCACGAGCAGTACTTC. It specifies CASSQWTHEQYF.

This rearrangement joins TRBV20-1 to TRBJ2-1; D is possibly TRBD2 (6 bases). Germline CDR1 DFQATT, CDR2 SNEGSKA (reference sequence). The CDR3 has 15 residues. V was cut by 3 bases and J by 2 bases, with 14 bases left in between. The CDR3 sequence is CSASRLVSPYNEQFF. The CDR3 DNA is TGCAGTGCTAGCCGACTAGTTAGTCCCTACAATGAGCAGTTCTTC.

V usage is TRBV7-9 and J usage is TRBJ2-3, with 10 bases identical to TRBD2. Germline loops: CDR1 SEHNR, CDR2 FQNEAQ (reference sequence). Losses at the gene ends were 1 base for V and 5 bases for J; bases not matched to a gene: 3. The length of the CDR3 is 15 residues. CDR3 in DNA: TGTGCCAGCAGCTTAGGGCTAGCGGGGGAAGATACGCAGTATTTT. Translation: CASSLGLAGEDTQYF. The full variable domain, with the rest looked up from reference TRBV7-9 and TRBJ2-3, is DTGVSQNPRHKITKRGQNVTFRCDPISEHNRLYWYRQTLGQGPEFLTYFQNEAQLEKSRLLSDRFSAERPKGSFSTLEIQRTEQGDSAMYLCASSLGLAGEDTQYFGPGTRLTVL.

This clonotype was picked up one time. This chain uses TRBV7-9 with TRBJ2-6, with 9 bases fitting TRBD1. Germline V gene lookup returns CDR1 SEHNR and CDR2 FQNEAQ (reference sequence). J was trimmed by 3 bases and V by 2 bases; bases with no gene match: 8. This CDR3 is built from 18 residues. CDR3 DNA sequence: TGTGCCAGCAGCTTATCCGGGACAGGGTCCGTTGGGGCCAACGTCCTGACTTTC. It codes for CASSLSGTGSVGANVLTF.